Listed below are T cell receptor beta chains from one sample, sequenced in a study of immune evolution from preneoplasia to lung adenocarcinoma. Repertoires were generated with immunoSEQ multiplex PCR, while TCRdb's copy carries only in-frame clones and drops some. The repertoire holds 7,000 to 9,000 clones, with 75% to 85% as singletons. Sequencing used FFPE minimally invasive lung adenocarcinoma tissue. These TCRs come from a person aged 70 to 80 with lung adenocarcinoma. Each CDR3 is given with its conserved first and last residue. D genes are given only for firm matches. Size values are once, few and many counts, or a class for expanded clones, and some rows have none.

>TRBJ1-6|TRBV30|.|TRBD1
TGTGCCTGGATCATACAGGGGATGGGTTCACCCCTCCACTTT
CAWIIQGMGSPLHF
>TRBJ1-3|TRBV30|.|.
TGTGCCTGGAGTAAGGACAGCTCTGGAAACACCATATATTTT
CAWSKDSSGNTIYF
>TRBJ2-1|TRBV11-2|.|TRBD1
TGTGCCAGCAGCCGCGACAGGGGGCAAGGGGATGAGCAGTTCTTC
CASSRDRGQGDEQFF
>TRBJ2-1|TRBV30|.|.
TGTGCCTGGAGTGTCCCTAGGAGCTCCTACAATGAGCAGTTCTTC
CAWSVPRSSYNEQFF
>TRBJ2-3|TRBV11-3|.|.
TGTGCCAGCAGCTTAGGCTCGGCTCGGACAGATACGCAGTATTTT
CASSLGSARTDTQYF
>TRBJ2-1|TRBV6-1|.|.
TGTGCCAGCAGTCCGGGACCCCTCCCCTACAATGAGCAGTTCTTC
CASSPGPLPYNEQFF
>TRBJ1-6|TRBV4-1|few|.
TGCGCCAGCAGCCAAGGGGAGGGCGGAGGGTCGCGTTCACCCCTCCACTTT
CASSQGEGGGSRSPLHF
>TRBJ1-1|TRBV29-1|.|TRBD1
TGCAGCGCCAGGGACAGTGAAGCTTTCTTT
CSARDSEAFF
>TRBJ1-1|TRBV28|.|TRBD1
TGTGCCAGCAGTTCGGACAGGATGAACACTGAAGCTTTCTTT
CASSSDRMNTEAFF
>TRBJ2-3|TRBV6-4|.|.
TGTGCCAGCAGTGAATCGGCGAGACCCGCAGATACGCAGTATTTT
CASSESARPADTQYF
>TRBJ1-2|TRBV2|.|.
TGTGCCAGCAGTGAAGGGACAATTAGCTATGGCTACACCTTC
CASSEGTISYGYTF
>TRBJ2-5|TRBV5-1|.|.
TGCGCCAGCAAAGAACGGGGGACCCAGTACTTC
CASKERGTQYF
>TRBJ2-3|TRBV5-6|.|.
TGTGCCAGCAGCCTGGTCCAGGGAGATACGCAGTATTTT
CASSLVQGDTQYF
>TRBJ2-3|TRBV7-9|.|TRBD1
TGTGCCAGCAGCCACCCGACGGGACAGTCGTCCACAGATACGCAGTATTTT
CASSHPTGQSSTDTQYF
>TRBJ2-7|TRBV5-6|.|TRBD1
TGTGCCAGCAGCCCCGGGACAGGGGTTCGAGAGCAGTACTTC
CASSPGTGVREQYF
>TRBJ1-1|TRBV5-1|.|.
TGCGCCAGCAGCTTGGGGAGCATGAACACTGAAGCTTTCTTT
CASSLGSMNTEAFF
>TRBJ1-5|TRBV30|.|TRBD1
TGTGCCTGGAGTGTACTGGGACCCAGGGGGAATCAGCCCCAGCATTTT
CAWSVLGPRGNQPQHF
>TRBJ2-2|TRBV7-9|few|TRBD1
TGTGCCAGCAGCGGACAGGGGAACGCCGGGGAGCTGTTTTTT
CASSGQGNAGELFF
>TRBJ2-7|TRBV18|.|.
TGTGCCAGCTCACTTCCTGATTTAAGAGAGCAGTACTTC
CASSLPDLREQYF
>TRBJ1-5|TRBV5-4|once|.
TGTGCCAGCAGTTTACTCGGTAGTCAGCCCCAGCATTTT
CASSLLGSQPQHF
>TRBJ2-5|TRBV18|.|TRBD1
TGTGCCAGCTCACCTGTAGCGACAGGGGAGACCCAGTACTTC
CASSPVATGETQYF
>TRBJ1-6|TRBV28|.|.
TGTGCCAGCAGTACAGGGCCCGCCTATAATTCACCCCTCCACTTT
CASSTGPAYNSPLHF
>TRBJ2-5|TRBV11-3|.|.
TGTGCCAGCAGCTTAAACAGATTAGAGACCCAGTACTTC
CASSLNRLETQYF
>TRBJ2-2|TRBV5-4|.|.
TGTGCCAGCGGGACGACGAACACCGGGGAGCTGTTTTTT
CASGTTNTGELFF
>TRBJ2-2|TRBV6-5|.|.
TGTGCCAGCCGGCCCTCACTCTCCACCGGGGAGCTGTTTTTT
CASRPSLSTGELFF
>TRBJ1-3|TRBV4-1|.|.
TGCGCCAGCAGCCGCACGCAGGACTCTGGAAACACCATATATTTT
CASSRTQDSGNTIYF
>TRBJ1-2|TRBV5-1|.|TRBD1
TGCGCCAGCAGCTCGACAGGGCCTGGCTACACCTTC
CASSSTGPGYTF
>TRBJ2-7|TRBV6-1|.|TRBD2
TGTGCCAGCAGTGAATGGCCTAGCGGGGTGCCGGACTTC
CASSEWPSGVPDF
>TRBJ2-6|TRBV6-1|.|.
TGTGCCAGCAGTGAAGCGCAAATGGCTGGGGCCAACGTCCTGACTTTC
CASSEAQMAGANVLTF
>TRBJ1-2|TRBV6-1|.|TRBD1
TGTGCCAGCAGCGATAGGGGACAGGGTGTTGGTGGCTACACCTTC
CASSDRGQGVGGYTF
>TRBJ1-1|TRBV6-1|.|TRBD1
TGTGCCAGCAGAGAGGACAGGTTGAACACTGAAGCTTTCTTT
CASREDRLNTEAFF
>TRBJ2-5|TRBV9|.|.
TGTGCCAGCAGCGCACAATTACAAAGCCAAGAGACCCAGTACTTC
CASSAQLQSQETQYF
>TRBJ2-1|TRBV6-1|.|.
TGTGCCAGCAGTGAAGTTCCGACAGGTGGCTACAATGAGCAGTTCTTC
CASSEVPTGGYNEQFF
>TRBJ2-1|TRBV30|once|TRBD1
TGTGCCTGGAGGCTTTCCGGGACAGGGTACAATGAGCAGTTCTTC
CAWRLSGTGYNEQFF